This T cell receptor (beta chain) emerged from a study of CD8 T cells in ankylosing spondylitis. In this sample, this clonotype turned up many times. One entry per CDR3 protein, called by TCRdb with MiXCR from the 5' RACE reads. The sample consists of around 220,000 distinct CDR3 sequences, approximately 10% of them appearing once. Per the germline V gene, CDR1 is SGHRS and CDR2 is YFSETQ. V lost 0 bases and J lost 2; bases outside the gene matches: 4. The CDR3 is made up of 16 amino acids. This receptor was identified in a male donor with ankylosing spondylitis or in good health (not recorded which). Sequencing used blood, either unsorted or a sorted T cell fraction (not recorded which). The chain employs TRBV5-1 and TRBJ2-3; TRBD2 matches at 9 bases. DNA of the CDR3: TGCGCCAGCAGCTTGGTGGCTAGCGGGATCACAGATACGCAGTATTTT. It specifies CASSLVASGITDTQYF.